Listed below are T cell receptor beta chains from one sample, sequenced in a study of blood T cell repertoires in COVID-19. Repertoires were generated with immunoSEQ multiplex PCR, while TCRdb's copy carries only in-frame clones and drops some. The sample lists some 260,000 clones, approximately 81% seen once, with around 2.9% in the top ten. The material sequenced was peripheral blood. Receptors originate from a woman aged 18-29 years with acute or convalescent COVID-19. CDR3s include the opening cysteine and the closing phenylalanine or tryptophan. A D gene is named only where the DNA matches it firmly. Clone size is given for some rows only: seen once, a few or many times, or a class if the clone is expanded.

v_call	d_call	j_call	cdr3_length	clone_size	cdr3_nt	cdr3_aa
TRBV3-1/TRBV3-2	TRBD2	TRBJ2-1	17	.	TGTGCCAGCAGCCTCCGCCGAGGGACTAGCGCCGCCAATGAGCAGTTCTTC	CASSLRRGTSAANEQFF
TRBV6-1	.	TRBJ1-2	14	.	TGTGCCAGCAGTGAAAGGGATGGGAGGAATGGCTACACCTTC	CASSERDGRNGYTF
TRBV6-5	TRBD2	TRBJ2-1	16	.	TGTGCCAGCAGTTACCCGATGACTAGCGGGCGGGTTGAGCAGTTCTTC	CASSYPMTSGRVEQFF
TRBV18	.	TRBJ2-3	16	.	TGTGCCAGCTCACGGACGACCAGGGTGAGCACAGATACGCAGTATTTT	CASSRTTRVSTDTQYF
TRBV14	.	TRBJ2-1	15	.	TGTGCCAGCAGCCCTCTAGAAATAGATTACAATGAGCAGTTCTTC	CASSPLEIDYNEQFF
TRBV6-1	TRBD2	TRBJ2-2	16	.	TGTGCCAGCAGTGAATTTGGACTAGCTAGCACCGGGGAGCTGTTTTTT	CASSEFGLASTGELFF
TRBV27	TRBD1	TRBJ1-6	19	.	TGTGCCAGCAGATCCGCCCCAGGGGGTTCCAGCTCCTATAATTCACCCCTCCACTTT	CASRSAPGGSSSYNSPLHF
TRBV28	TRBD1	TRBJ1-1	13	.	TGTGCCACCCGGACAGGGGGTCGGACTGAAGCTTTCTTT	CATRTGGRTEAFF
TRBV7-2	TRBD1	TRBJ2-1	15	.	TGTGCCAGCAGCTTCCGGGACAGGGGGTGGGATGAGCAGTTCTTC	CASSFRDRGWDEQFF
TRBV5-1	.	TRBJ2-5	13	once	TGCGCCACCACCGTAACAGGGAAAGAGACCCAGTACTTC	CATTVTGKETQYF
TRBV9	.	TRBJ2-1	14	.	TGTGCCAGCAGCGCCGGTCTGGGGGGATCTGAGCAGTTCTTC	CASSAGLGGSEQFF
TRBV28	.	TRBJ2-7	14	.	TGTGCCAGCAGTTCCGCCGACACCACCTACGAGCAGTACTTC	CASSSADTTYEQYF
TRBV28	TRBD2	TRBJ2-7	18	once	TGTGCCAGCAGTACCGAGGGACTAGCGGGCCTTAGGACCTACGAGCAGTACTTC	CASSTEGLAGLRTYEQYF
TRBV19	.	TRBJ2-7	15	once	TGTGCCAGTAGTATTTCCGGTAGTTCCGCCTACGAGCAGTACTTC	CASSISGSSAYEQYF
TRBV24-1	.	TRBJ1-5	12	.	TGTGCCACCAGTGACAAATATCAGCCCCAGCATTTT	CATSDKYQPQHF
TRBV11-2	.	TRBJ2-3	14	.	TGTGCCAGCAGCTTATTGGGCGAGACAGATACGCAGTATTTT	CASSLLGETDTQYF
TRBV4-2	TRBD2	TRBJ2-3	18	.	TGTGCCAGCAGCCAAGATCGCCGCGCGGGAGTATCGGCAGATACGCAGTATTTT	CASSQDRRAGVSADTQYF
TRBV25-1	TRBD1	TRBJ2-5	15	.	TGTGCCTCATCGACAGGGACAGGCTGGAAAGAGACCCAGTACTTC	CASSTGTGWKETQYF
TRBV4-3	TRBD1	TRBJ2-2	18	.	TGCGCCAGCAGCCAAGCTCGCGGACAGGGGGCCGGCACCGGGGAGCTGTTTTTT	CASSQARGQGAGTGELFF
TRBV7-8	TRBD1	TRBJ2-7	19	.	TGTGCCAGCAGCTTAGATGGGCCAGGGGGCTGGCCCGCCTCCTACGAGCAGTACTTC	CASSLDGPGGWPASYEQYF
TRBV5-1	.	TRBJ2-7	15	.	TGCGCCAGCAGCTTGGCCGCTCAGGGCGTTTGGGTGCAGTACTTC	CASSLAAQGVWVQYF
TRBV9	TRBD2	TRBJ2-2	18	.	TGTGCCAGCAGCCAAAAGATAGGGCTAGCGGGAGTCTCCGGGGAGCTGTTTTTT	CASSQKIGLAGVSGELFF
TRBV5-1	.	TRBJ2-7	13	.	TGCGCCAGCAGCACCCTGCGGGGATACGAGCAGTACTTC	CASSTLRGYEQYF
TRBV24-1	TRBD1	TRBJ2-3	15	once	TGTGCCACCAGTGAACAGGGGGGTAGCACAGATACGCAGTATTTT	CATSEQGGSTDTQYF